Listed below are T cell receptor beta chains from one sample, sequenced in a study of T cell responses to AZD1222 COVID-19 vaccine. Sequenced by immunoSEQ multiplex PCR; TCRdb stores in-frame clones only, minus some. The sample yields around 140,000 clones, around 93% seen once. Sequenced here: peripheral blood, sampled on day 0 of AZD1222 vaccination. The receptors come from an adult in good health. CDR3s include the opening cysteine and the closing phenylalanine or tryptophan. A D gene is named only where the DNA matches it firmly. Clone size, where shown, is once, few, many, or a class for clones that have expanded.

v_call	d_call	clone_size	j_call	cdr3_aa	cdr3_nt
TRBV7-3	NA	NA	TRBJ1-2	CASSLVAGKEYGYTF	TGTGCCAGCAGCTTAGTGGCAGGGAAGGAGTATGGCTACACCTTC
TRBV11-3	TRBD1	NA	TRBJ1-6	CASSPGDRGRSYNSPLHF	TGTGCCAGCAGCCCAGGGGACAGGGGACGGTCGTATAATTCACCCCTCCACTTT
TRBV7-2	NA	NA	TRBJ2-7	CASSPRAQTLSYEQYF	TGTGCCAGCAGCCCCAGGGCACAGACACTCTCCTACGAGCAGTACTTC
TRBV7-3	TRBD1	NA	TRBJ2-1	CASSLWDSERQEQFF	TGTGCCAGCAGCCTCTGGGACAGCGAGAGACAAGAGCAGTTCTTC
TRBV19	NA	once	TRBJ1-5	CASSFGGSQPQHF	TGTGCCAGTAGTTTCGGTGGGTCGCAGCCCCAGCATTTT
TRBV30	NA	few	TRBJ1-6	CAWSSPSYNSPLHF	TGTGCCTGGAGTAGCCCCTCCTATAATTCACCCCTCCACTTT
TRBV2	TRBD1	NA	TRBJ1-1	CASRVRTGVEAFF	TGTGCCAGCAGGGTAAGGACAGGGGTTGAAGCTTTCTTT
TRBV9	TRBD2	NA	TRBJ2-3	CASSVVPREGDTQYF	TGTGCCAGCAGCGTAGTTCCACGGGAGGGAGATACGCAGTATTTT
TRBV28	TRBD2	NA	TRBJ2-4	CASSLGGGALLVF	TGTGCCAGCAGTTTGGGCGGGGGGGCCCTTCTGGTCTTC
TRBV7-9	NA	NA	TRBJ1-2	CASSQAGNYGYTF	TGTGCCAGCAGCCAGGCAGGGAACTATGGCTACACCTTC
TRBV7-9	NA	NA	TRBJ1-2	CASSLAGSNYGYTF	TGTGCCAGCAGCTTAGCGGGATCAAACTATGGCTACACCTTC
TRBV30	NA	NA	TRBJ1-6	CAWSPSYSPLHF	TGTGCCTGGAGCCCTAGCTATTCACCCCTCCACTTT
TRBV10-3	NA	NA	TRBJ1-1	CAIGLPGVWAFF	TGTGCCATCGGGCTTCCAGGGGTGTGGGCTTTCTTT
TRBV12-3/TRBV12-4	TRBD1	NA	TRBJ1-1	CASSFGQDTEAFF	TGTGCCAGCAGTTTCGGACAGGACACTGAAGCTTTCTTT
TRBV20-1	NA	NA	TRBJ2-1	CSARRINEQFF	TGCAGTGCTCGTCGTATTAATGAGCAGTTCTTC
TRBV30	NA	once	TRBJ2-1	CAWSLPTGDLYNEQFF	TGTGCCTGGAGCCTACCGACGGGGGACCTCTACAATGAGCAGTTCTTC
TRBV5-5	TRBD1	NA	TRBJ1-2	CASSTTGLNYGYTF	TGTGCCAGCAGCACGACAGGGTTAAACTATGGCTACACCTTC
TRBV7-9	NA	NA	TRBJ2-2	CASSLQPSLRLNTGELFF	TGTGCCAGCAGCTTACAACCTAGCTTACGGTTGAACACCGGGGAGCTGTTTTTT
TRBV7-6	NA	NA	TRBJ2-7	CASSPSTERYEQYF	TGTGCCAGCAGCCCCTCGACTGAGAGATACGAGCAGTACTTC
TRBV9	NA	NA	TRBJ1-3	CASSQGGRSLSGNTIYF	TGTGCCAGCAGCCAAGGTGGACGGAGCCTCTCTGGAAACACCATATATTTT
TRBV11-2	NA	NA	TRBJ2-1	CASSFKDTYNEQFF	TGTGCCAGCAGCTTCAAAGACACGTACAATGAGCAGTTCTTC
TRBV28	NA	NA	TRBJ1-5	CASSPLTATTPNQPQHF	TGTGCCAGCAGTCCCCTTACCGCCACGACACCAAATCAGCCCCAGCATTTT
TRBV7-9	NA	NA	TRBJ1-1	CASSLVQGVTEAFF	TGTGCCAGCAGCTTAGTGCAGGGAGTCACTGAAGCTTTCTTT
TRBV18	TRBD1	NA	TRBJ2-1	CASSPGQFNEQFF	TGTGCCAGCTCACCGGGACAGTTTAATGAGCAGTTCTTC
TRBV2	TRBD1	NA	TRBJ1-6	CASNGQGPAPLHF	TGTGCCAGCAATGGACAGGGTCCGGCACCCCTCCACTTT
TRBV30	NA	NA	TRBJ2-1	CACELSVNEQFF	TGTGCCTGTGAGCTTTCGGTCAATGAGCAGTTCTTC
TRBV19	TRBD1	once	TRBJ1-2	CASSSRDRGYGYTF	TGTGCCAGTAGCTCCCGGGACAGGGGGTATGGCTACACCTTC
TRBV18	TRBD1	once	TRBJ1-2	CASSLDRDYGYTF	TGTGCCAGCTCTCTCGACAGGGACTATGGCTACACCTTC
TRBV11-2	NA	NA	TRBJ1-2	CASSFDPGFNGYTF	TGTGCCAGCAGCTTTGACCCCGGGTTCAATGGCTACACCTTC